The 27 T cell receptor beta chains in this list originate from one sample, sequenced in a study of T cell responses to AZD1222 COVID-19 vaccine. Method: immunoSEQ multiplex PCR; TCRdb's copy keeps in-frame clones and lacks some. There are 90,000 to 100,000 clones in the sample; more than 75% occur only once, and 2.8% lies in the top ten. The sample consisted of peripheral blood, taken on day 0 of AZD1222 vaccination. These receptors all come from an adult in good health.

Here the CDR3 reads CASSETQFYTEAFF. CDR3 DNA sequence: TGTGCCAGCAGTGAGACACAGTTTTACACTGAAGCTTTCTTT. The chain recombines TRBV2 with TRBJ1-1; D unclear. CDR3 length: 14 amino acids. Germline CDR1 reads SNHLY; CDR2 reads FYNNEI. Trimming left V 3 bases short and J 3 bases short, with 11 bases between.

The chain employs TRBV5-6 and TRBJ2-1; D may match TRBD1 or TRBD2 (5 bases each). The germline CDR1 and CDR2 sequences are SGHDT and YYEEEE. Trimming took off 2 bases at V and 4 bases at J, with 13 bases between the two ends. The length of the CDR3 is 15 residues. The CDR3 loop reads CASSFGPGLYNEQFF. The DNA for the CDR3 is TGTGCCAGCAGCTTCGGTCCGGGGCTTTACAATGAGCAGTTCTTC.

V is TRBV5-1 and J is TRBJ2-2; D not resolved. The V end was cut by 0 bases, the J end by 7 bases, with 7 bases between. This CDR3 contains 13 residues. Germline-derived CDR1 and CDR2 are SGHRS and YFSETQ. CDR3 sequence reads: CASSLGQDGELFF. CDR3 nucleotide sequence: TGCGCCAGCAGCTTGGGTCAGGACGGGGAGCTGTTTTTT.

The J gene is TRBJ2-1, the V gene TRBV24-1; D remains ambiguous. CDR1 and CDR2 (germline): KGHDR, SFDVKD. CDR3 length: 13 residues. Deletions cut 0 bases from V and 7 bases from J, with 6 bases between. CDR3 in amino acids: CATSDLNYNEQFF. CDR3 bases: TGTGCCACCAGTGATTTGAATTATAATGAGCAGTTCTTC.

J is TRBJ2-3 and V is TRBV5-6; 10 bases line up with TRBD2. The CDR3 is made up of 16 amino acids. CDR1 is SGHDT and CDR2 is YYEEEE in the germline V gene. The ends lost 0 bases at V and 5 bases at J; junction bases unmatched: 6. CDR3 DNA: TGTGCCAGCAGCTTGGGTAGCGGGAGGCGGGAAGATACGCAGTATTTT. It codes for CASSLGSGRREDTQYF.

V usage is TRBV19 and J usage is TRBJ1-1; no reliable D call. V lost 3 bases and J lost 11, with 13 bases in between. The CDR3 has 12 amino acids. The germline V gene encodes CDR1 LNHDA and CDR2 SQIVND (reference sequence). CDR3 nucleotide sequence: TGTGCCAGTAGTATTTCTTCGGCTGGGGCTTTCTTT. Protein sequence: CASSISSAGAFF. Full variable domain (rest looked up from reference TRBV19 and TRBJ1-1): DGGITQSPKYLFRKEGQNVTLSCEQNLNHDAMYWYRQDPGQGLRLIYYSQIVNDFQKGDIAEGYSVSREKKESFPLTVTSAQKNPTAFYLCASSISSAGAFFGQGTRLTVV.

This chain connects TRBV7-2 to TRBJ2-1; 10 positions match TRBD2. CDR1 SGHTA and CDR2 FQGNSA come from the germline V gene. The CDR3 covers 15 residues. With 5 bases clipped from V and 5 bases from J, the junction kept 6 bases outside the gene matches. DNA of the CDR3: TGTGCCAGCAGCAGTAGCGGGAGGTTCGACAATGAGCAGTTCTTC. Its protein product is CASSSSGRFDNEQFF.

In its sample, this clone was seen once. This chain joins TRBV6-5 and TRBJ1-5, with 9 bases identical to TRBD1. The length of the CDR3 is 15 residues. The junction had 9 bases not matched to a gene; V was cut back by 6 bases and J by 6 bases. Per the germline V gene, CDR1 is MNHEY and CDR2 is SVGAGI. CDR3 sequence reads: CASSGIQGAGQPQHF. The CDR3 bases are TGTGCCAGCAGCGGAATACAGGGGGCAGGTCAGCCCCAGCATTTT.

This clone was observed a handful of times. This chain joins TRBV5-7 and TRBJ1-1, with 10 nucleotides matching TRBD1. TRBV5-7 is classed as an ORF, of uncertain function. This CDR3 has 16 residues. With V trimmed by 7 bases and J by 2 bases, 11 bases remained unmatched. The CDR3 reads CASRQGTGAFNTEAFF. In nucleotides, the CDR3 is TGTGCCAGCCGACAAGGGACAGGGGCTTTCAACACTGAAGCTTTCTTT.

The chain joins TRBV6-7 to TRBJ1-5, with unresolved D. TRBV6-7 is flagged as an ORF with uncertain function. V shed 0 bases and J shed 0 bases, with 15 bases lying between them. The CDR3 is 18 amino acids. Here the CDR3 reads CASSYSKVPKNSNQPQHF. CDR3 in DNA: TGTGCCAGCAGTTACTCCAAAGTACCGAAGAATAGCAATCAGCCCCAGCATTTT.

There are a few counts of this clone. The chain is built from TRBV5-4 and TRBJ1-2, with a possible D match to TRBD1 (5 bases). There are 13 residues in the CDR3. Trimming removed 0 bases at V and 4 bases at J, with 7 bases between. Germline V CDR1 and CDR2: SGHNT, YYREEE (reference sequence). The CDR3 protein is CASSLGQFYGYTF. As DNA, the CDR3 is TGTGCCAGCAGCTTGGGACAGTTCTATGGCTACACCTTC.

This clone was seen more than once but under ten times. The chain employs TRBV28 and TRBJ1-5, with a possible D match to TRBD1 (5 bases). Germline V gene data show CDR1 as MDHEN and CDR2 as SYDVKM. V lost 4 bases and J 5 bases, leaving 21 bases between the germline ends. The CDR3 loop spans 17 amino acids. CDR3 in DNA: TGTGCCAGCAGTTCAAGTATTCAGGGAGGGTTCCATCAGCCCCAGCATTTT. Its translation is CASSSSIQGGFHQPQHF.

The genes are TRBV28 and TRBJ1-2; 12 bases are shared with TRBD1. The V segment lost 4 bases and the J segment 5 bases; nucleotides outside the gene matches: 5. This CDR3 has 15 residues. CDR1 is MDHEN and CDR2 is SYDVKM in the germline V gene. This chain's CDR3 is CASSSPGQGAYGYTF. Written as DNA, the CDR3 is TGTGCCAGCAGTTCCCCGGGACAGGGGGCATATGGCTACACCTTC.

The chain carries TRBV24-1 and TRBJ2-1; D is ambiguous. CDR3 length: 14 residues. The V end was cut by 3 bases, the J end by 4 bases, with 9 bases between. From germline, CDR1 is KGHDR and CDR2 SFDVKD. CDR3 in amino acids: CATSDPRAYNEQFF. In nucleotides, the CDR3 is TGTGCCACCAGTGATCCCCGTGCGTACAATGAGCAGTTCTTC.

The gene calls are TRBV5-1 and TRBJ1-1; no reliable D call. CDR3 length: 14 residues. The V end was cut by 0 bases, the J end by 5 bases, with 11 bases between. The germline V gene encodes CDR1 SGHRS and CDR2 YFSETQ. This CDR3 is CASSLAWVGTEAFF. The CDR3 region has the DNA TGCGCCAGCAGCTTGGCTTGGGTGGGGACTGAAGCTTTCTTT.

The rearrangement uses TRBV27 and TRBJ2-4; D perhaps matches TRBD1 (6 bases). In germline, CDR1 is MNHEY, CDR2 SMNVEV (reference sequence). This CDR3 spans 13 amino acids. The V and J ends lost 3 bases and 7 bases respectively, with 10 bases between them. This chain's CDR3 is CASSLRQGNIQYF. The CDR3 bases are TGTGCCAGCAGTTTGCGGCAGGGGAACATTCAGTACTTC.

V gene TRBV28 combines with J gene TRBJ1-2, with 7 bases fitting TRBD1. The CDR3 extends over 12 amino acids. CDR1 MDHEN and CDR2 SYDVKM come from the germline V gene. V dropped 4 bases and J dropped 8; count of bases not matched to a gene: 4. CDR3 DNA sequence: TGTGCCAGCAGTTCGACAGGGTTGGGCTACACCTTC. It yields the protein CASSSTGLGYTF.

The rearrangement uses TRBV10-3 and TRBJ1-2; D not resolved. The CDR3 contains 13 residues. The V end lost 8 bases, the J end lost 1 base, and 11 bases lay between the germline ends. Germline CDR1 and CDR2: ENHRY and SYGVKD. CDR3 DNA: TGTGCCATCTCGACCGGCCTTAACTATGGCTACACCTTC. It yields the protein CAISTGLNYGYTF.

This rearrangement joins TRBV30 to TRBJ2-3, with D possibly TRBD1 on 6 matching bases. Germline values: CDR1 GTSNPN, CDR2 SVGIG (reference sequence). This CDR3 is built from 12 residues. The CDR3 spells CAESRGADTQYF. For the CDR3, the DNA is TGTGCAGAGAGCAGGGGTGCAGATACGCAGTATTTT.

CDR3 amino acids: CASSYSGTLSSYEQYF. CDR3 DNA: TGTGCCAGCAGTTACTCGGGGACTTTGAGCTCCTACGAGCAGTACTTC. The chain employs TRBV6-5 and TRBJ2-7; possible D gene TRBD2, 6 bases. Germline CDR1 reads MNHEY; CDR2 reads SVGAGI. This CDR3 comprises 16 residues. The V end lost 0 bases, the J end lost 0 bases, and 12 bases lay between the germline ends.

The chain combines TRBV5-1 with TRBJ1-5; TRBD1 agrees at 9 bases. CDR3 length equals 16 residues. Looked up from germline, CDR1 is SGHRS and CDR2 is YFSETQ. V lost 4 bases, J lost 5 bases, and 10 bases stayed unmatched. The CDR3 coding sequence is TGCGCCAGCAGCCCTGGGACAGGGAGAACCGATCAGCCCCAGCATTTT. Translation: CASSPGTGRTDQPQHF. Full variable domain (outside the CDR3, taken from reference TRBV5-1 and TRBJ1-5): KAGVTQTPRYLIKTRGQQVTLSCSPISGHRSVSWYQQTPGQGLQFLFEYFSETQRNKGNFPGRFSGRQFSNSRSEMNVSTLELGDSALYLCASSPGTGRTDQPQHFGDGTRLSIL.

V is TRBV5-1 and J is TRBJ2-6, with D tentatively TRBD2 (6 bases). Trimming stripped 1 base from V and 0 bases from J, with 11 bases between. From germline, CDR1 is SGHRS and CDR2 YFSETQ. This CDR3 comprises 17 residues. The CDR3 sequence is CASSLMAGSSGANVLTF. The CDR3 DNA sequence: TGCGCCAGCAGCTTGATGGCGGGAAGCTCTGGGGCCAACGTCCTGACTTTC.

The genes are TRBV30 and TRBJ1-2; 7 bases agree with TRBD1. V lost 2 bases and J lost 4; bases outside the gene matches: 10. Germline V gene data show CDR1 as GTSNPN and CDR2 as SVGIG (reference sequence). The CDR3 is 15 amino acids. The CDR3 loop reads CAWSTITGDAYGYTF. The CDR3 DNA follows: TGTGCCTGGAGTACTATTACAGGGGACGCCTATGGCTACACCTTC.

The chain is built from TRBV5-6 and TRBJ1-2, with D uncertain. This CDR3 is built from 11 residues. The germline V gene encodes CDR1 SGHDT and CDR2 YYEEEE. V was trimmed by 4 bases and J by 11 bases, leaving 12 bases between them. The CDR3 is CASSNGPGYTF. The CDR3 nucleotides read TGTGCCAGCAGCAACGGACCCGGATACACCTTC. Using reference TRBV5-6 and TRBJ1-2 for the parts outside the CDR3, the full variable domain is DAGVTQSPTHLIKTRGQQVTLRCSPKSGHDTVSWYQQALGQGPQFIFQYYEEEERQRGNFPDRFSGHQFPNYSSELNVNALLLGDSALYLCASSNGPGYTFGSGTRLTVV.

This clone came up once. The chain links TRBV6-5 to TRBJ2-1; unclear D gene. Germline V gene data show CDR1 as MNHEY and CDR2 as SVGAGI. The V gene lost 6 bases and the J gene lost 1 base, with 13 bases spanning the gap. CDR3 length: 15 amino acids. The CDR3 reads CASRLDVGSYNEQFF. The DNA for the CDR3 is TGTGCCAGCAGGCTGGACGTAGGATCCTACAATGAGCAGTTCTTC.

The V call is TRBV18, the J call TRBJ2-5, with 10 positions matching TRBD2. The CDR3 has 15 amino acids. V dropped 3 bases and J dropped 5; count of bases not matched to a gene: 6. In germline, CDR1 is KGHSH, CDR2 LQKENI. CDR3 loop: CASSPSGRLPETQYF. The CDR3 DNA is TGTGCCAGCTCACCTAGCGGGAGGCTCCCCGAGACCCAGTACTTC.

V and J are TRBV4-2 and TRBJ2-7; D uncertain. V gave up 3 bases and J gave up 6 bases, with 15 bases separating them. CDR3 size: 14 residues. CDR1 LGHNA and CDR2 YNFKEQ come from the germline V gene. CDR3 sequence: CASSHEVIGSEQYF. As DNA, the CDR3 is TGTGCCAGCAGCCATGAAGTAATTGGCTCCGAGCAGTACTTC.